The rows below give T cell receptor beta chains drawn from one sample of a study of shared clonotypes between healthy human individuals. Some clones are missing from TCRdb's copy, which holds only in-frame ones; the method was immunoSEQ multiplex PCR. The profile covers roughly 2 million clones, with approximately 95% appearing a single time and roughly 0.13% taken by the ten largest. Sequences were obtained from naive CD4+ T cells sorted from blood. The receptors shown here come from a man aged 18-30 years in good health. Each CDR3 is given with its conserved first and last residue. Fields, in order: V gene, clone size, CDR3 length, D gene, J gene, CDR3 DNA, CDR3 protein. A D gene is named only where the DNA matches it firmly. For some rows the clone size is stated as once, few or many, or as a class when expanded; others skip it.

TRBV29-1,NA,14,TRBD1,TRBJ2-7,TGCAGCGTTGAACACGGGACAGGGCCCCACGAGCAGTACTTC,CSVEHGTGPHEQYF
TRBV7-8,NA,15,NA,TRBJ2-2,TGTGCCAGCAGCCATACCCCCGGGGACACCGGGGAGCTGTTTTTT,CASSHTPGDTGELFF
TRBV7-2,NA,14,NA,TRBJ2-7,TGTGCCAGCAGCTTAGATGTAGACTCCTACGAGCAGTACTTC,CASSLDVDSYEQYF
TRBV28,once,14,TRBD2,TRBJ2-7,TGTGCCAGCAGCACTAGCGGGGGGTCTTACGAGCAGTACTTC,CASSTSGGSYEQYF
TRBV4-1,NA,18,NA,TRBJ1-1,TGCGCCAGCAGCCAAGTCTATTTCCTTGGGGGCCAGGACACTGAAGCTTTCTTT,CASSQVYFLGGQDTEAFF
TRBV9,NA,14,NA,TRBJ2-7,TGTGCCAGCAGCCCCCTAGGGAGCTCCTACGAGCAGTACTTC,CASSPLGSSYEQYF
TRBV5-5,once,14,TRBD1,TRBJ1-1,TGTGCCAGCAGCCTGGGACAGGGGGTCACTGAAGCTTTCTTT,CASSLGQGVTEAFF
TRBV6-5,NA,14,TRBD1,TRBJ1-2,TGTGCCAGCAGTTACGGACAGGGCTGGAATGGCTACACCTTC,CASSYGQGWNGYTF
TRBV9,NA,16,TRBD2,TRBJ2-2,TGTGCCAGCAGCGTGGGACTAGCGACGAACACCGGGGAGCTGTTTTTT,CASSVGLATNTGELFF
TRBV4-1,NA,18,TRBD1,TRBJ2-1,TGCGCCAGCAGCCATATCGTAACGAGACAGGGGTCCTACAATGAGCAGTTCTTC,CASSHIVTRQGSYNEQFF
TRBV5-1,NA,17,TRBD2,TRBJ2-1,TGCGCCAGCAGCGGATACCGAGGACTAGAACTTTTCAATGAGCAGTTCTTC,CASSGYRGLELFNEQFF
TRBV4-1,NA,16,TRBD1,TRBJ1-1,TGCGCCAGCAGCCAAGAAAGGTGGGCAGGGGGAACTGAAGCTTTCTTT,CASSQERWAGGTEAFF
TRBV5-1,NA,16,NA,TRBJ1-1,TGCGCCAGCAGCTTGAGTGGGGGGCGCGGAAGCACTGAAGCTTTCTTT,CASSLSGGRGSTEAFF
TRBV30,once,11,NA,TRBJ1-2,TGTGCCTGGAGTGTAACCAATGGCTACACCTTC,CAWSVTNGYTF
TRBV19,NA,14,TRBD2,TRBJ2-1,TGTGCCAGTAGTAGGGAGGGCGGCTACAATGAGCAGTTCTTC,CASSREGGYNEQFF
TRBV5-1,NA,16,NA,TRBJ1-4,TGCGCCAGCAGCTCCCAGGGTGTCGGGGAGAGTGAAAAACTGTTTTTT,CASSSQGVGESEKLFF
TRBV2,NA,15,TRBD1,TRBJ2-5,TGTGCCAGCAGTGGGGACAGGGGATTCCAAGAGACCCAGTACTTC,CASSGDRGFQETQYF
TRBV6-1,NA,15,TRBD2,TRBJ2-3,TGTGCCAGCAGTCCCGGGAGGGGTAATGCGGATACGCAGTATTTT,CASSPGRGNADTQYF
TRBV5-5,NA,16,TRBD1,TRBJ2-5,TGTGCCAGCAGCTGGATGGGACAGGGACAGGGAGAGACCCAGTACTTC,CASSWMGQGQGETQYF
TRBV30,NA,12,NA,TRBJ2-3,TGTGCCTGGAGTCGGCAGGCAGATACGCAGTATTTT,CAWSRQADTQYF
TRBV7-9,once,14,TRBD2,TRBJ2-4,TGTGCCAGCAGCTTTGGGACTAGCGGAAACATTCAGTACTTC,CASSFGTSGNIQYF
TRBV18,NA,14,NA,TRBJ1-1,TGTGCCAGCTCACCACGGGCCGGAGAGACTGAAGCTTTCTTT,CASSPRAGETEAFF
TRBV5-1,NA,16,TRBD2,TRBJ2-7,TGCGCCAGCAGCTTGAGGCTAGCGGGAGGACTATCCGAGCAGTACTTC,CASSLRLAGGLSEQYF
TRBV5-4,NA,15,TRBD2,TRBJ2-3,TGTGCCAGCAGCTCGGAAGCGGGACGCACAGATACGCAGTATTTT,CASSSEAGRTDTQYF
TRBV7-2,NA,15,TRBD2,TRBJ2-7,TGTGCCAGCAGCTTCCGCGGGACTAGCGACTACGAGCAGTACTTC,CASSFRGTSDYEQYF
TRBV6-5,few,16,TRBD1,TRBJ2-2,TGTGCCAGCAGTTACGGGGACAGCGCGAACACCGGGGAGCTGTTTTTT,CASSYGDSANTGELFF
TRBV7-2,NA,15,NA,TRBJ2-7,TGTGCCAGCAGCCCCTTTAAAAGAATGTCCTACGAGCAGTACTTC,CASSPFKRMSYEQYF
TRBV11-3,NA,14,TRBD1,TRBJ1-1,TGTGCCAGCAGCGGCGACAGGGGTAACACTGAAGCTTTCTTT,CASSGDRGNTEAFF
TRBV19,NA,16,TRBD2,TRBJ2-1,TGTGCCAGTAGTCTCGGGACTAGCGATTCCTACAATGAGCAGTTCTTC,CASSLGTSDSYNEQFF
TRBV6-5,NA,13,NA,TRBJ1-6,TGTGCCAGCAAGGCCAGGGAAAATTCACCCCTCCACTTT,CASKARENSPLHF
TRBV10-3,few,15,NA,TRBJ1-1,TGTGCCATCAGTGCAATAAGGGACGGGAACACTGAAGCTTTCTTT,CAISAIRDGNTEAFF
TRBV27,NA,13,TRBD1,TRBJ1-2,TGTGCCAGCAGTTACAGGGGCAACTATGGCTACACCTTC,CASSYRGNYGYTF
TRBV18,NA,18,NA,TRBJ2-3,TGTGCCAGCTCACCATCGACGTTCTTGCGGGGAGGCACAGATACGCAGTATTTT,CASSPSTFLRGGTDTQYF
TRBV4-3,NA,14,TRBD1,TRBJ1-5,TGCGCCAGCAGCCGGGGGACAGTAAATCAGCCCCAGCATTTT,CASSRGTVNQPQHF
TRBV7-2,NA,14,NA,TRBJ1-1,TGTGCCAGCAGCTTAGCAGGGCTGAACACTGAAGCTTTCTTT,CASSLAGLNTEAFF
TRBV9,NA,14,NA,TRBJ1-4,TGTGCCAGCAGCGTAGGGCAGGTTGATGAAAAACTGTTTTTT,CASSVGQVDEKLFF
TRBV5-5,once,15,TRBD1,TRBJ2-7,TGTGCCAGCAGCCTGGGACAGGGCAACCACTACGAGCAGTACTTC,CASSLGQGNHYEQYF
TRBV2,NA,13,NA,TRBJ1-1,TGTGCCAGCAGTAACGGGGGGAACACTGAAGCTTTCTTT,CASSNGGNTEAFF
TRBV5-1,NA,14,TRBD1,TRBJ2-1,TGCGCCAGCAGCATCCGGGACAGTTACAATGAGCAGTTCTTC,CASSIRDSYNEQFF
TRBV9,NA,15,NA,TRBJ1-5,TGTGCCAGCAGCCCGGGGGTGGGTAGCAATCAGCCCCAGCATTTT,CASSPGVGSNQPQHF
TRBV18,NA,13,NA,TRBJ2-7,TGTGCCAGCTCACGAGGACAATTATACGAGCAGTACTTC,CASSRGQLYEQYF
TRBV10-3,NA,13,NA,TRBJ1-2,TGTGCCATCAGTGACGACGTGGGGTTCGGCTACACCTTC,CAISDDVGFGYTF
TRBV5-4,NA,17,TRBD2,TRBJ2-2,TGTGCCAGCAGCAAACCGGGACTAGCGGGGATAGTCGGGGAGCTGTTTTTT,CASSKPGLAGIVGELFF
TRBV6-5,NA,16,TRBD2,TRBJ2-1,TGTGCCAGCAGTTACCCGACTAGCGGGAGGTCCAATGAGCAGTTCTTC,CASSYPTSGRSNEQFF
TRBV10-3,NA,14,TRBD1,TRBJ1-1,TGTGCCATCAGTCTGGACAGGGGGAACACTGAAGCTTTCTTT,CAISLDRGNTEAFF
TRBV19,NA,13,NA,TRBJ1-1,TGTGCCAGTAGTATCTCAGTGAACACTGAAGCTTTCTTT,CASSISVNTEAFF
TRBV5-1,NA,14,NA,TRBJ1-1,TGCGCCAGCAGCTTGCGAGCGGGGAACACTGAAGCTTTCTTT,CASSLRAGNTEAFF
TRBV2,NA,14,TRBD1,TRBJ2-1,TGTGCCAGCAGTCAGGACAGGAGAGACAATGAGCAGTTCTTC,CASSQDRRDNEQFF
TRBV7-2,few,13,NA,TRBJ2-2,TGTGCCAGCAGCTTTGAGGGCACCGGGGAGCTGTTTTTT,CASSFEGTGELFF
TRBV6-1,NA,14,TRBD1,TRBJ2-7,TGTGCCAGCAGAGGGGACAGAAGCTCCTACGAGCAGTACTTC,CASRGDRSSYEQYF
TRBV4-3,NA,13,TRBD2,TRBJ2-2,TGCGCCAGCAGCTTCGCGGGAGCCGGGGAGCTGTTTTTT,CASSFAGAGELFF
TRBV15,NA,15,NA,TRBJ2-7,TGTGCCACCGGCCGGCCGCGGGGGCCTTCCTACGAGCAGTACTTC,CATGRPRGPSYEQYF